This T cell receptor (beta chain) appears in the sequencing data of a study of T cells in Graves' hyperthyroidism and ophthalmopathy. Diagnosis relied on clinical symptoms, serum thyroxine and TRAb, thyroid ultrasound and orbital computed tomography. Study findings and constraints: In simple terms, a model built on 13 V-J features told ophthalmopathy apart from stable hyperthyroidism.

Amplified TCR beta CDR3 regions came from RNA transcripts. With the HTBI primer set, the TCR CDR3 went through a first round of RT-PCR. Via MiXCR, TCRdb re-called the multiplex PCR reads, giving one row per CDR3 protein. The sample holds 300,000 to 500,000 distinct CDR3 sequences, more than 12% seen once. CDR1 and CDR2 (germline): MNHNY, SVGAGI (reference sequence). Trimming shortened V by 0 bases and J by 2 bases, and 8 bases separated the two germline ends. The CDR3 extends over 14 amino acids. This clonotype appeared many times. No antigen is known for it. This receptor was obtained from a man over 45 with Graves' ophthalmopathy. Sample: blood. The rearrangement joins TRBV6-6 to TRBJ2-7; no definite D call. CDR3 bases: TGTGCCAGCAGTTACTCGTTGGTGACCTACGAGCAGTACTTC. This translates into CASSYSLVTYEQYF.